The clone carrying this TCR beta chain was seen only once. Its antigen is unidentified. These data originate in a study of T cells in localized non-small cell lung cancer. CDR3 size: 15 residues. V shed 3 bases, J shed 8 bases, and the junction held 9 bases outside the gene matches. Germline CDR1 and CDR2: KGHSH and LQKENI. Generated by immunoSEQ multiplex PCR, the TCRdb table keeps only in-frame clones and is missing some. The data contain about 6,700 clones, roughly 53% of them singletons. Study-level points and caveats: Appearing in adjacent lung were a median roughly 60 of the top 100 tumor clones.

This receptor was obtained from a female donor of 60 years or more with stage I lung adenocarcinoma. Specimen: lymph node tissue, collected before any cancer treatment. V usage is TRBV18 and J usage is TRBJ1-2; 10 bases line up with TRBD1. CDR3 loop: CASSPYGTGEEGYTF. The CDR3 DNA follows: TGTGCCAGCTCACCCTATGGGACAGGGGAAGAAGGCTACACCTTC.